These T cell receptor beta chains were read from a single sample in a study of graft-versus-host responses after intestinal transplantation. The antigens these receptors bind are not known. Clones were read by immunoSEQ multiplex PCR, and TCRdb kept only the in-frame ones, dropping some. Among about 59,000 clones listed, approximately 94% were seen once. Source: unstimulated CD4+ T cells sorted from spleen or lymph node cells, taken before transplant. These receptors were collected from a human donor who was the organ donor for an intestinal transplant. Both conserved end residues are part of each CDR3. A D gene is named only where the DNA matches it firmly. Size is omitted from some rows. Given values are once, few, many or a class for expanded clones.

TRBJ1-2 TRBD1 TRBV7-9 . TGTGCCAGCAGCTCCAGGGGGGGCTACACCTTC CASSSRGGYTF
TRBJ1-6 . TRBV19 . TGTGCCAGTAGTATCAGGGTCGGGTCACCCCTCCACTTT CASSIRVGSPLHF
TRBJ2-2 TRBD1 TRBV27 once TGTGCCAGCAGTTTAGGGACAGGGACCGGGGAGCTGTTTTTT CASSLGTGTGELFF
TRBJ1-6 TRBD1 TRBV6-1 few TGTGCCAGCAGTGAAGTCAGGGGGCAATCACCCCTCCACTTT CASSEVRGQSPLHF
TRBJ1-3 . TRBV4-2 . TGTGCCAGCAGCCTTCTGTCTTCTGGAAACACCATATATTTT CASSLLSSGNTIYF
TRBJ1-5 . TRBV10-3 . TGTGCCATCAGTGATCGACTCCAGCCCCAGCATTTT CAISDRLQPQHF
TRBJ2-7 . TRBV28 . TGTGCCAGCAGTTTCCCCGTTGGGGGGTCGGTTTACGAGCAGTACTTC CASSFPVGGSVYEQYF
TRBJ1-6 TRBD1 TRBV14 . TGTGCCAGCAGCCAGAGACAGGGGCGATTTAATTCACCCCTCCACTTT CASSQRQGRFNSPLHF
TRBJ2-7 TRBD1 TRBV7-8 . TGTGCCAGCACCACTCAAAGCCTCCCGGGACAGAGATTATCCTACGAGCAGTACTTC CASTTQSLPGQRLSYEQYF
TRBJ1-2 TRBD1 TRBV6-1 . TGTGCCAGCACGATCTTGGGACAGGGCTATGGCTACACCTTC CASTILGQGYGYTF
TRBJ1-1 . TRBV19 . TGTGCCAGTAGGCTCTCACTCCAGAACACTGAAGCTTTCTTT CASRLSLQNTEAFF
TRBJ1-1 TRBD1 TRBV10-3 once TGTGCCATCAGCACACAGGGGGCGGAGGGAGCTTTCTTT CAISTQGAEGAFF
TRBJ2-3 TRBD1 TRBV7-9 . TGTGCCAGCAGCCCTCTGGACAGGGGGCAGTCAGATACGCAGTATTTT CASSPLDRGQSDTQYF
TRBJ2-6 . TRBV4-1 . TGCGCCAGCAGCAGGGGCGGGGCCCTCTCTGGGGCCAACGTCCTGACTTTC CASSRGGALSGANVLTF
TRBJ2-2 . TRBV30 once TGTGCCTTTAACAGGGCCACCGGGGAGCTGTTTTTT CAFNRATGELFF
TRBJ2-5 TRBD2 TRBV4-1 . TGCGCCAGCAGCCAAGGACAAGGACTAGCGGACTCCTATGAGCAGTACTTC CASSQGQGLADSYEQYF
TRBJ1-1 TRBD1 TRBV19 . TGTGCCAGTAGTATAAAACAGGGGGGTGAAGCTTTCTTT CASSIKQGGEAFF
TRBJ1-2 . TRBV7-3 . TGTGCCAGCAGCTTAGAATGGAACTATGGCTACACCTTC CASSLEWNYGYTF
TRBJ2-7 . TRBV7-2 . TGTGCCAGCAGCTTCGGGGGTGGAAACGAGCAGTACTTC CASSFGGGNEQYF
TRBJ2-4 TRBD1 TRBV27 . TGTGCCAGCAGGCCGGCAGACAGGGTTGTTCGCATTCAGTACTTC CASRPADRVVRIQYF
TRBJ2-5 . TRBV4-1 . TGCGCCAGCAGCCCCGAGGGTCGCCAAGAGACCCAGTACTTC CASSPEGRQETQYF
TRBJ2-5 TRBD2 TRBV7-3 . TGTGCCAGCAGTCCTAGCGGGGCCAAGGGGGAGACCCAGTACTTC CASSPSGAKGETQYF
TRBJ2-4 TRBD1 TRBV5-1 . TGCGCCAGCAGCACACAGGGGGCGCCGGAAAACATTCAGTACTTC CASSTQGAPENIQYF
TRBJ1-4 TRBD1 TRBV4-3 . TGCGCCAGCAGTGTAGGGGGCGCCGGAAAACTGTTTTTT CASSVGGAGKLFF
TRBJ2-5 TRBD2 TRBV5-8 . TGTGCCAGCAGCCCGCTAGCGGGGGGCGGAGAGACCCAGTACTTC CASSPLAGGGETQYF
TRBJ2-7 . TRBV29-1 . TGCAGCGTGTCGGGGACCCTAAAGGAGCAGTACTTC CSVSGTLKEQYF
TRBJ2-3 TRBD2 TRBV4-2 . TGTGCCAGCAGCCAAGAAGGAGCCAGCGGGGGGCGCACAGATACGCAGTATTTT CASSQEGASGGRTDTQYF
TRBJ2-7 TRBD1 TRBV9 once TGTGCCAGCAGCGCGGCCGGGACAGGGGCCTACGAGCAGTACTTC CASSAAGTGAYEQYF
TRBJ2-1 . TRBV2 . TGTGCCAGCGGGAAACTGCCTTACAATGAGCAGTTCTTC CASGKLPYNEQFF
TRBJ1-4 . TRBV20-1 . TGCAGTGCTAGAGGGGCGCCCGGGCTGTTTTTT CSARGAPGLFF
TRBJ2-5 . TRBV4-1 . TGCGCCAGCAGCCAAGAGACTGCGGGGTTGTACCAAGAGACCCAGTACTTC CASSQETAGLYQETQYF
TRBJ2-7 . TRBV6-1 . TGTGCCAGCGGGGGCTTGGGGGGTTACGAGCAGTACTTC CASGGLGGYEQYF
TRBJ2-7 . TRBV5-1 . TGCGCCAGCAGCACCCGGAGTGTGGGGTTCGGGGAGCAGTACTTC CASSTRSVGFGEQYF
TRBJ2-5 TRBD2 TRBV6-6 . TGTGCCAGCAGTTGGCCCCGGGACGGGGGGGAAGAGACCCAGTACTTC CASSWPRDGGEETQYF
TRBJ2-2 . TRBV18 . TGTGCCAGCTCACCACCGGGCGGGACAGCGAACACCGGGGAGCTGTTTTTT CASSPPGGTANTGELFF
TRBJ1-4 . TRBV5-1 once TGCGCCAGCAGCTTGGAGACGGCAACTAATGAAAAACTGTTTTTT CASSLETATNEKLFF
TRBJ1-5 . TRBV2 . TGTGCCAGCATAGGGGAAGGACCCCAGCATTTT CASIGEGPQHF
TRBJ2-2 . TRBV9 . TGTGCCAGCAGCCCCAGGGAAGGGGAGCTGTTTTTT CASSPREGELFF
TRBJ1-4 TRBD1 TRBV7-9 once TGTGCCAGCAGCTCGGTCCGGGACAGGGAAGGAACTAATGAAAAACTGTTTTTT CASSSVRDREGTNEKLFF
TRBJ1-4 . TRBV15 . TGTGCCACCAGCAGAGAACGCGGAACCAGAAATGAAAAACTGTTTTTT CATSRERGTRNEKLFF
TRBJ1-6 TRBD1 TRBV7-2 . TGTGCCAGCAGTCACAGGGGGCCGCGGGGAGGCTCCTATAATTCACCCCTCCACTTT CASSHRGPRGGSYNSPLHF
TRBJ2-7 TRBD2 TRBV11-2 . TGTGCCAGCAGCTTGGACATAGCGGGGGGGCTCTCCTACGAGCAGTACTTC CASSLDIAGGLSYEQYF
TRBJ1-2 . TRBV7-2 . TGTGCCAGCAGTTACGCAGGGGAGGATGGCTACACCTTC CASSYAGEDGYTF
TRBJ2-5 . TRBV7-3 . TGTGCCAGCAGCTTAACGCGGGAAGAGACCCAGTACTTC CASSLTREETQYF
TRBJ2-1 . TRBV7-3 . TGTGCCAGCAGCTCCCGGGACGGCTCCTACAATGAGCAGTTCTTC CASSSRDGSYNEQFF
TRBJ1-3 . TRBV9 . TGTGCCAGCAGCGTAGACGGAAGTCTAATGGGAAACACCATATATTTT CASSVDGSLMGNTIYF
TRBJ1-6 . TRBV9 . TGTGCCAGCAGCGAGGAGGTTACCGCTGGTTCACCCCTCCACTTT CASSEEVTAGSPLHF
TRBJ1-6 . TRBV5-1 . TGCGCCAGCAGCTTGGCCTCGGCAGTAAATAATTCACCCCTCCACTTT CASSLASAVNNSPLHF
TRBJ2-4 . TRBV5-6 . TGTGCCAGCAGCTTGATGGGAGGGGGTACTGCTAAGAACATTCAGTACTTC CASSLMGGGTAKNIQYF
TRBJ2-3 . TRBV1 once TGCACCAGCAGCCTTCTAGCGGGGGGGTCGGAGCTCACAGATACGCAGTATTTT CTSSLLAGGSELTDTQYF
TRBJ2-7 . TRBV6-6 . TGTGCCAGCAGTTACGGGGGGACAGTCAACCCCTACGAGCAGTACTTC CASSYGGTVNPYEQYF
TRBJ1-2 . TRBV6-6 once TGTGCCAGCAGTTACCCTACAGGGCTGGGCCTCTATGGCTACACCTTC CASSYPTGLGLYGYTF
TRBJ1-2 . TRBV5-1 once TGCGCCAGCAGCTTCCAAGGGGGGGGCTACACCTTC CASSFQGGGYTF
TRBJ2-3 TRBD1 TRBV9 . TGTGCCAGCAGCATAAGATCCGGGACAGGGCAATATTTT CASSIRSGTGQYF
TRBJ2-2 TRBD2 TRBV4-3 . TGCGCCAGCAGCCAGGGACTAGCGGGGGGGGCCACCGGGGAGCTGTTTTTT CASSQGLAGGATGELFF
TRBJ2-7 . TRBV7-9 . TGTGCCAGCAGCCCCCAACTGACCTACGAGCAGTACTTC CASSPQLTYEQYF
TRBJ1-4 . TRBV4-2 . TGTGCCAGCAGCCAAGGAGACAGCGTCGTTGCAACTAATGAAAAACTGTTTTTT CASSQGDSVVATNEKLFF